These 5 T cell receptor beta chains originate from one sample sequenced in a study of human T cells and chemical hapten exposure. TCRdb ran MiXCR on the RACE reads and lists one entry per CDR3 protein. Of approximately 59,000 distinct CDR3 sequences listed, roughly 6.6% are singletons. Time point in this sample: healthy volunteer bleed at 6 weeks. The total RNA was obtained from whole blood that was not fractionated. Sample: whole blood. The receptors were gathered from a female donor in good health. Some clones in this sample may be carry-over from other donors' samples.

Only a few counts were recorded for this clonotype. The V call is TRBV5-4, the J call TRBJ2-7; TRBD1 aligns across 8 bases. Trimming at V came to 0 bases and at J to 4 bases, leaving 6 bases not matched to a gene. CDR1 is SGHNT, CDR2 YYREEE, per germline (reference sequence). The CDR3 loop spans 15 amino acids. The chain's CDR3 is CASSLGTGSGYEQYF. CDR3 coding DNA: TGTGCCAGCAGCTTGGGGACAGGGAGCGGGTACGAGCAGTACTTC.

This clonotype has a handful of counts. The V call is TRBV7-9, the J call TRBJ2-5, with D possibly being TRBD2 (6 bases). The V end lost 5 bases, the J end lost 5 bases, and 12 bases lay between the germline ends. Germline V gives CDR1 SEHNR, CDR2 FQNEAQ (reference sequence). This CDR3 comprises 13 residues. In DNA, the CDR3 is TGTGCCAGCAGCCCCACCCTAGCGGAGACCCAGTACTTC. Translating it yields CASSPTLAETQYF.

This clonotype appeared many times. The chain uses TRBV2 and TRBJ2-3; no reliable D call. V was trimmed by 7 bases and J by 5 bases, leaving 7 bases between them. The CDR3 runs to 11 residues. CDR1 and CDR2 (germline): SNHLY, FYNNEI. The DNA for the CDR3 is TGTGCCAGCACCCAGGTAGATACGCAGTATTTT. This sequence encodes CASTQVDTQYF.

This clonotype was picked up many times. CDR3 amino acids: CASSYEADTQYF. The CDR3 nucleotides are TGTGCCAGCAGTTACGAGGCAGATACGCAGTATTTT. V is TRBV6-2 or TRBV6-3 and J is TRBJ2-3, with D unresolved. The CDR3 runs 12 residues. CDR1 and CDR2 (germline): MNHEY, SVGEGT. V lost 2 bases and J lost 4, with 4 bases in between.

This clonotype was counted at least ten times. The chain employs TRBV6-4 and TRBJ2-6; no firm D call. This CDR3 is built from 16 residues. Trimming removed 0 bases at V and 0 bases at J, with 6 bases between. Germline values: CDR1 MRHNA, CDR2 SNTAGT. CDR3 loop: CASSDSISSGANVLTF. The CDR3 region has the DNA TGTGCCAGCAGTGACTCGATTAGCTCTGGGGCCAACGTCCTGACTTTC.